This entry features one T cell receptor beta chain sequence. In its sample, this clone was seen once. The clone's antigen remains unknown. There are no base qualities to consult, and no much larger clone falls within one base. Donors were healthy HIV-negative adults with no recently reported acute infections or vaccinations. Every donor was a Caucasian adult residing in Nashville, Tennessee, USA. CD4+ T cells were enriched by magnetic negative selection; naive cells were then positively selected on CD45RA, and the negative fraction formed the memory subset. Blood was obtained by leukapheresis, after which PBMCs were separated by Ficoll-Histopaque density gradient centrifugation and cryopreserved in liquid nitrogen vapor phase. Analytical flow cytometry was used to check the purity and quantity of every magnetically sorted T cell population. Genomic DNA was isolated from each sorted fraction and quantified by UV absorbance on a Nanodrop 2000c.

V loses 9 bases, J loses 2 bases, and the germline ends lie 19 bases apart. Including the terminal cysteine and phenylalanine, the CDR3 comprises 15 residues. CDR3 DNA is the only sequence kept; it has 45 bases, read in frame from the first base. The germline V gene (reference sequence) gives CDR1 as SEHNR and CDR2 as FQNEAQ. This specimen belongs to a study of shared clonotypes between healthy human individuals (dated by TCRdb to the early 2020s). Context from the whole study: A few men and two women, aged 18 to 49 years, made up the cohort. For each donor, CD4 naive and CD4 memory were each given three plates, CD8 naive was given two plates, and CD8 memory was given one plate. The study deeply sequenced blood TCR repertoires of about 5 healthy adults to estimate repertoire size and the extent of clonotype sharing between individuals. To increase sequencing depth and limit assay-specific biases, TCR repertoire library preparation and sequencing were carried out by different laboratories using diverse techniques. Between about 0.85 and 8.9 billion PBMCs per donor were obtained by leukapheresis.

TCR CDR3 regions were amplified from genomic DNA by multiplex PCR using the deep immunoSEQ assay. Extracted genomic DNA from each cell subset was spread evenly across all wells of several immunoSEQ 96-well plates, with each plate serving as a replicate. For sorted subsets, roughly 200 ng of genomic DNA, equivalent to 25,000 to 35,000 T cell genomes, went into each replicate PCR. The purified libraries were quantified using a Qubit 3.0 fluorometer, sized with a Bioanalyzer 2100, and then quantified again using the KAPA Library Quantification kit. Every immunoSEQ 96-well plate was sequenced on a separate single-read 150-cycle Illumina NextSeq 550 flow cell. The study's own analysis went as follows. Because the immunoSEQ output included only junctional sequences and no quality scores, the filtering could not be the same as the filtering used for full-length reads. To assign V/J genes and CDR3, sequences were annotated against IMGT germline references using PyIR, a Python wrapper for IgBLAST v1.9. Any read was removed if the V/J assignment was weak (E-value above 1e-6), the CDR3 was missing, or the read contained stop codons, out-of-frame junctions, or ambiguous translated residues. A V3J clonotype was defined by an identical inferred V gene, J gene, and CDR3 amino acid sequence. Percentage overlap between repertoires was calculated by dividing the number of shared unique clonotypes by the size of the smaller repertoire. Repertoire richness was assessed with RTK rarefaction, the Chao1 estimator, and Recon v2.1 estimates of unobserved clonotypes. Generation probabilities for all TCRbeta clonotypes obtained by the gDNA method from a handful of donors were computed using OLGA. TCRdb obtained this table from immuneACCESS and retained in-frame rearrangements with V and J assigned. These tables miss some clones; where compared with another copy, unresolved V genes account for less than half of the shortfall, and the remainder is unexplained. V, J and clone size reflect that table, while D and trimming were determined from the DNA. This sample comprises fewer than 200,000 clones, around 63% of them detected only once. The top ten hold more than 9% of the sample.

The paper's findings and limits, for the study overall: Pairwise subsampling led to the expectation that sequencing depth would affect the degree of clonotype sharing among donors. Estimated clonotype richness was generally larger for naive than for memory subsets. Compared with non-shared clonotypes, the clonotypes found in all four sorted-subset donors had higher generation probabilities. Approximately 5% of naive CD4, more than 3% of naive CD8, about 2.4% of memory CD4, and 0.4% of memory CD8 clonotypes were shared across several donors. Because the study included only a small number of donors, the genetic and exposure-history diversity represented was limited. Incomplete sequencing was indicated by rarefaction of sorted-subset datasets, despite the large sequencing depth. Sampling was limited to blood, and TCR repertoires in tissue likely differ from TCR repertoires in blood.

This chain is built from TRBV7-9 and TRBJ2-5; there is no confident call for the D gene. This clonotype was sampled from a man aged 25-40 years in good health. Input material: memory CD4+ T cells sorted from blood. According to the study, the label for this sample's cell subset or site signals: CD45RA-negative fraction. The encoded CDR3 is CASSVGVHTQETQYF. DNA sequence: TGTGCCAGTTCCGTCGGTGTCCACACACAAGAGACCCAGTACTTC.